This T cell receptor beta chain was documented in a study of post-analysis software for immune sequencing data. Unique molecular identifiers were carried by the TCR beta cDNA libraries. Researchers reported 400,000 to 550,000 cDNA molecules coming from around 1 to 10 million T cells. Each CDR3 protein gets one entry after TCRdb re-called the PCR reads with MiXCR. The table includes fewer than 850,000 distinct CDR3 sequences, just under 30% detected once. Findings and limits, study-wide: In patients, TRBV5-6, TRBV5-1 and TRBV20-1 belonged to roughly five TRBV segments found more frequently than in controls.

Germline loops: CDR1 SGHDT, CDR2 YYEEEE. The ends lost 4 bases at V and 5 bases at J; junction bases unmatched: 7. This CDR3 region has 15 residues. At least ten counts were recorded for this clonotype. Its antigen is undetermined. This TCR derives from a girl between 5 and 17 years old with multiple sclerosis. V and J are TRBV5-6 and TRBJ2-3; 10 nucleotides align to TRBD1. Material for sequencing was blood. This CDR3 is CASSPRQGARDTQYF. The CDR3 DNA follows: TGTGCCAGCAGCCCGAGACAGGGGGCAAGAGATACGCAGTATTTT.